This T cell receptor (beta chain) came from a study of OX40 agonist ivuxolimab in advanced cancers. On the study more broadly: Cancers in dose escalation were hepatocellular, melanoma, renal cell and head and neck. General study points: Expanded clones belonging to CD8+ T cells outnumbered, on average, those of CD4+.

The table came from immunoSEQ multiplex PCR; TCRdb's copy has only in-frame clones and leaves some out. The sample shows 55,000 to 75,000 clones, approximately 90% of them seen only once. Between the trimmed V and J ends, which lost 3 bases and 2 bases, there was a span of 10 bases. Germline CDR1 is MRHNA and CDR2 is SNTAGT. This CDR3 has 14 residues. The table lists this clone with a few counts. Its antigen is undetermined. No patient had autoimmune disease or received systemic immunosuppression. Baseline, cycle 4 day 1, and cycle 7 day 1 were the blood sampling points. The clonotype comes from an adult with an advanced solid tumor such as melanoma, head and neck, liver or kidney cancer. V is TRBV6-4 and J is TRBJ1-2, with D possibly matching TRBD1 (5 bases). Sequenced here: CD4+ or CD8+ T cells sorted from blood, sampled in a trial of the OX40 agonist ivuxolimab. The CDR3 DNA sequence: TGTGCCAGCAGTGAGAATACAGGAAACTATGGCTACACCTTC. It yields the protein CASSENTGNYGYTF.